A single T cell receptor beta chain is shown here with its context. The clone's antigen remains unknown. Relative to the germline gene, one junction end is altered; a read error may explain this. The data originate from a study of CD8+CD57+ T cells in acquired aplastic anemia (dated by TCRdb to the late 2010s). Study-level background: On average, sorted CD4+ and CD8+ cells yielded 3.2 ug of extracted DNA, with a range of about 0.17 to 27.4 ug. Healthy donor samples averaged about 10 million reads for CD4+ and approximately 11 million for CD8+ cells. Study-level results and caveats: CD8+ Simpson's diversity did not differ significantly between patients and healthy controls (P=0.060). Fewer than 30 CD8+ CDR3 sequences were found in both patients and controls but appeared to be highly expressed in patients and within the immunodominant clones of the patients.

Genomic DNA was used as template for profiling of TCR beta VDJ combinations and CDR3 sequences. An Illumina HiSeq 2000 was used for TCR repertoire sequencing. The paper's processing steps were these. TRBV/TRBJ rearrangement plots, CDR3 size and DJ length profiles, and Simpson's diversity index were used to evaluate the repertoires. The immunodominant clone was defined as the most abundant DNA sequence in deep sequencing data. CDR3 amino acid sequences were screened for sharing across subjects and were compared with published repertoires and the VDJdb database. TCRdb reprocessing: public reads trimmed at Q25 with fastp, clones called with MiXCR, in-frame beta chains kept. A single entry per CDR3 protein holds the most common genes and DNA from its merged rows. The V and J calls follow TCRdb's processing rather than the paper's. The sample yields roughly 51,000 distinct CDR3 sequences; around 72% were counted once. The top ten hold around 36% of the sample.

The study deep-sequenced TCR repertoires of sorted CD4+ and CD8+ blood T cells from severe aplastic anemia patients and healthy subjects. Ficoll-Paque density gradient centrifugation was used to isolate peripheral blood mononuclear cells. Before DNA extraction, CD4+ and CD8+ T cells were sorted with FACS or magnetic beads. From a lookup of the germline V gene, CDR1 and CDR2 are SGHAT and FQNNGV. The CDR3, from cysteine to phenylalanine, totals 15 residues. The CDR3 DNA has 45 bases and is translated from base 1. Sequencing input: sorted CD4+, CD8+, or CD8+CD57+ T cells (not recorded which) from PBMCs. The V gene is TRBV11-2 and the J gene is TRBJ2-3; TRBD2 is a weak D gene call, 6 bases matching. The receptor was derived from a human donor in good health, serving as a control. The encoded CDR3 is CASSFMAGSTDAQYF. The DNA sequence follows: TGCGCCAGCAGCTTTATGGCGGGATCCACAGATGCGCAGTATTTT.